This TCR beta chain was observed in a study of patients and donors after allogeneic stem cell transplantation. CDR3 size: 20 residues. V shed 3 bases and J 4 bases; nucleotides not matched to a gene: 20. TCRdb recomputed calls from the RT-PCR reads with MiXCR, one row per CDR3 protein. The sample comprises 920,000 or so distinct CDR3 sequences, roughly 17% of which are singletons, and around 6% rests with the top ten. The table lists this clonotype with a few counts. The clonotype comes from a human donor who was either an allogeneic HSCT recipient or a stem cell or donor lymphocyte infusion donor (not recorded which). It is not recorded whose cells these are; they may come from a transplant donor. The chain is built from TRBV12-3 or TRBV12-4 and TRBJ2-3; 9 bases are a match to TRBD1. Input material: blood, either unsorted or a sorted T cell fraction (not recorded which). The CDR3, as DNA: TGTGCCAGCAGTTTTTTGTGGGTTCCCGAACAGGGGGCTATCGCAGATACGCAGTATTTT. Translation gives CASSFLWVPEQGAIADTQYF.